The 14 T cell receptor beta chains presented below share a single source sample, sequenced in a study of T cells in localized non-small cell lung cancer. The data were produced by immunoSEQ multiplex PCR, yet TCRdb's version contains in-frame clones alone and is incomplete. The repertoire holds under 150,000 clones, roughly nine tenths seen once, with approximately 1.7% in the top ten. Specimen: peripheral blood, collected before any cancer treatment. Receptor source: a female donor aged 60 or older with stage I lung adenocarcinoma.

The chain has TRBV5-6 and TRBJ1-1; maybe TRBD1 (6 bases). This CDR3 contains 13 residues. Between the trimmed V and J ends, which lost 0 bases and 8 bases, there was a span of 11 bases. In germline, CDR1 is SGHDT, CDR2 YYEEEE. In nucleotides, the CDR3 is TGTGCCAGCAGCTTGGGACCGACAGGCGAAGCTTTCTTT. It yields the protein CASSLGPTGEAFF. The complete variable domain, with remaining parts taken from reference TRBV5-6 and TRBJ1-1, reads DAGVTQSPTHLIKTRGQQVTLRCSPKSGHDTVSWYQQALGQGPQFIFQYYEEEERQRGNFPDRFSGHQFPNYSSELNVNALLLGDSALYLCASSLGPTGEAFFGQGTRLTVV.

The count of this clone is one. The V gene is TRBV18, the J gene TRBJ1-2; D is undetermined. This CDR3 region has 13 residues. V was trimmed by 4 bases and J by 6 bases, leaving 12 bases between them. Germline CDR1 reads KGHSH; CDR2 reads LQKENI. In DNA form, the CDR3 reads TGTGCCAGCTCACTTTCTCTGGGGAATGGCTACACCTTC. This translates into CASSLSLGNGYTF.

The V call is TRBV5-1, the J call TRBJ1-1, with TRBD1 matching over 7 bases. V dropped 6 bases and J dropped 2; count of bases not matched to a gene: 10. The germline V gene encodes CDR1 SGHRS and CDR2 YFSETQ. The length of the CDR3 is 15 residues. The CDR3 is CASNRGGGKNTEAFF. DNA of the CDR3: TGCGCCAGCAACAGGGGAGGAGGGAAAAACACTGAAGCTTTCTTT. Supplemented by reference TRBV5-1 and TRBJ1-1, the full variable domain reads KAGVTQTPRYLIKTRGQQVTLSCSPISGHRSVSWYQQTPGQGLQFLFEYFSETQRNKGNFPGRFSGRQFSNSRSEMNVSTLELGDSALYLCASNRGGGKNTEAFFGQGTRLTVV.

The chain joins TRBV28 to TRBJ2-2, with 9 bases fitting TRBD1. The CDR3 extends over 14 amino acids. In germline, CDR1 is MDHEN, CDR2 SYDVKM. The chain's CDR3 is CACRGQGITGELFF. In nucleotides, the CDR3 is TGTGCGTGTCGGGGACAGGGTATTACCGGGGAGCTGTTTTTT.

The V call is TRBV27, the J call TRBJ2-7; tentatively, D is TRBD2 (6 bases). Germline-derived CDR1 and CDR2 are MNHEY and SMNVEV (reference sequence). There are 16 residues in the CDR3. V lost 6 bases to trimming and J lost 0 bases, with 18 bases between them. The CDR3 loop reads CASRAGTRFSSYEQYF. CDR3 sequence (DNA): TGTGCCAGCAGGGCGGGGACCCGATTTAGCTCCTACGAGCAGTACTTC.

The gene calls are TRBV11-2 and TRBJ1-2; weak D call: TRBD1 (5 bases). Germline CDR1 and CDR2: SGHAT and FQNNGV. V lost 5 bases and J lost 7, with 17 bases in between. The CDR3 covers 14 residues. CDR3 loop: CASSQGRSSGGYTF. CDR3 nucleotide sequence: TGTGCCAGCAGCCAGGGACGAAGTTCAGGTGGCTACACCTTC.

This chain connects TRBV28 to TRBJ1-2, with a possible D match to TRBD1 (5 bases). Germline V lookup: CDR1 MDHEN, CDR2 SYDVKM. V lost 7 bases to trimming and J lost 4 bases, with 16 bases between them. CDR3 length: 14 residues. CDR3 in amino acids: CASTKAGTVYGYTF. The CDR3 region has the DNA TGTGCCAGCACCAAGGCCGGGACGGTCTATGGCTACACCTTC.

A few counts support this clone. The chain couples TRBV5-1 to TRBJ2-7; TRBD2 agrees at 11 bases. Germline loops: CDR1 SGHRS, CDR2 YFSETQ. The J segment lost 2 bases and the V segment lost 4 bases, leaving 8 bases of the junction unmatched. CDR3 length: 16 residues. The CDR3 bases are TGCGCCAGCAGCGACCAAGGGACTAGCGGTGCCTACGAGCAGTACTTC. Translation gives CASSDQGTSGAYEQYF.

This chain uses TRBV5-4 with TRBJ2-2; 8 bases fit TRBD2. The CDR3 runs 15 residues. Trimming took 5 bases from V and 2 from J; bases not matched to a gene: 5. Per germline, CDR1 SGHNT and CDR2 YYREEE (reference sequence). CDR3 sequence (DNA): TGTGCCAGCAGAGAGACTAGCGTCAACACCGGGGAGCTGTTTTTT. Translation: CASRETSVNTGELFF.

J is TRBJ2-2 and V is TRBV28; the D call may be TRBD1 or TRBD2 (5 bases each). Germline V gene sequence: CDR1 MDHEN, CDR2 SYDVKM. The CDR3 runs to 16 residues. V dropped 2 bases and J dropped 3 bases, with 13 bases sitting between them. The DNA for the CDR3 is TGTGCCAGCAGTTTAGGGGCAGGGAGTTACACCGGGGAGCTGTTTTTT. Translating it yields CASSLGAGSYTGELFF.

The J gene is TRBJ1-5, the V gene TRBV25-1; weak D call: TRBD1 (6 bases). Trimming left V 6 bases short and J 7 bases short, with 16 bases between. CDR3 length: 14 amino acids. Germline CDR1 MGHDK, CDR2 SYGVNS. CDR3 amino acids: CASRDSRFGQPQHF. CDR3 coding DNA: TGTGCCAGCAGGGACAGTCGCTTTGGACAGCCCCAGCATTTT.

In this sample, this clone turned up a few times. CDR3 bases: TGTGCCAGTAGTATCAGCGGTCAGGGGGCCGGGGAGCTGTTTTTT. Its protein is CASSISGQGAGELFF. The rearrangement joins TRBV19 to TRBJ2-2; 7 bases match TRBD1. From germline, CDR1 is LNHDA and CDR2 SQIVND (reference sequence). The CDR3 contains 15 residues. Unmatched junction bases numbered 7, after V lost 3 bases and J lost 6 bases.

Here the CDR3 reads CATGTVNTGELFF. Written as DNA, the CDR3 is TGTGCCACTGGGACGGTGAACACCGGGGAGCTGTTTTTT. The chain has TRBV19 and TRBJ2-2; either TRBD1 or TRBD2 may fit D (5 bases each). The V gene's germline CDR1 is LNHDA and CDR2 SQIVND (reference sequence). The CDR3 is made up of 13 amino acids. V shed 10 bases and J shed 1 base, with 10 bases lying between them.

This clone has a single count. DNA for the CDR3: TGCAGCGTTGACGCGGGAGAAGAGACCCAGTACTTC. It yields the protein CSVDAGEETQYF. The rearrangement joins TRBV29-1 to TRBJ2-5; 7 bases agree with TRBD2. The CDR3 runs 12 residues. With 3 bases clipped from V and 3 bases from J, the junction kept 1 base outside the gene matches. Per the germline V gene, CDR1 is SQVTM and CDR2 is ANQGSEA.